Here is one T cell receptor beta chain with its context. The V gene's germline CDR1 is MNHEY and CDR2 SMNVEV (reference sequence). The CDR3 sequence is 19 residues long. The junction had 13 bases not matched to a gene; V was cut back by 4 bases and J by 0 bases. The record originates from a study of blood T cell repertoires in COVID-19. Across the whole study: Sites across the United States, Italy and Spain contributed samples from acute and convalescent COVID-19. Sources were T cells, B-cell-depleted T cells, or PBMCs; the material itself was cDNA or gDNA.

The study assigned cohorts using participant-reported clinical history. Original processing notes: The authors estimated nucleated cell counts from reference gene primer amplification. TCRdb's copy holds only in-frame clones and misses some; the assay was immunoSEQ multiplex PCR. V and J calls and clone size follow that table, whereas D and trimming were derived from the DNA. The sample lists about 310,000 clones; over 85% were seen once. J is TRBJ2-1 and V is TRBV27, with 9 bases lining up with TRBD1. The source is a woman in her twenties or thirties who had recovered from COVID-19. The sequenced sample was PBMCs or T cells enriched from blood (not recorded which). In nucleotides, the CDR3 is TGTGCCAGCAGTTCCCGCCGATACCGGGACAGGGACTCCTACAATGAGCAGTTCTTC. Its protein is CASSSRRYRDRDSYNEQFF.